One sample yielded the 27 T cell receptor beta chains listed below, sequenced in a study of blood T cells in healthy people across ages. The second PCR ran about 6 to 12 cycles with a sample-barcoded 5' primer and J-beta primers. TCRdb processed the 5' RACE reads anew with MiXCR; each CDR3 protein has one entry. Here the sample spans 1.5 million to 2 million distinct CDR3 sequences, about two fifths being singletons. The sample comprised blood. The receptors derive from a human donor in good health.

This clonotype was counted ten times or more. The V call is TRBV2, the J call TRBJ2-3, with 8 bases aligning to TRBD1. Trimming at V came to 7 bases and at J to 1 base, leaving 4 bases not matched to a gene. The germline CDR1 and CDR2 sequences are SNHLY and FYNNEI. The CDR3 is made up of 14 amino acids. CDR3 nucleotide sequence: TGTGCCAGCACTGCGACAGGGGGCACAGATACGCAGTATTTT. This encodes CASTATGGTDTQYF.

Turning to this clonotype: At one end, the junction sequence differs from germline, possibly due to a read error. The CDR3 sequence: CVSSSGTQYF. CDR3 coding DNA: TGTGTCAGCAGCTCTGGGACCCAGTACTTC. The chain uses TRBV7-8 and TRBJ2-5; D gene uncertain. CDR3 length: 10 amino acids. The germline V gene encodes CDR1 SGHVS and CDR2 FQNEAQ.

This clonotype was found a few times. The CDR3 coding sequence is TGTGCCAGCAGTGAATATGGCCTGACCTACGAGCAGTACTTC. It translates to CASSEYGLTYEQYF. The V gene is TRBV2, the J gene TRBJ2-5; D remains unclear. The J call may be faulty, since TRBJ2-7 better matches the DNA end. The CDR3 is 14 amino acids. Germline V gene data show CDR1 as SNHLY and CDR2 as FYNNEI.

The chain has TRBV27 and TRBJ2-5; no clear D. V was shortened by 6 bases and J by 1 base, with 12 bases between the two germline ends. CDR3 length: 14 amino acids. The germline gives CDR1 MNHEY, CDR2 SMNVEV (reference sequence). Here the CDR3 DNA reads TGTGCCAGCAGCTTAACAGTTTCCCAAGAGACCCAGTACTTC. Protein sequence: CASSLTVSQETQYF.

This clonotype was counted a few times. The rearrangement uses TRBV4-3 and TRBJ2-7; 8 nucleotides agree with TRBD2. Germline CDR1 and CDR2: LGHNA and YSLEER. CDR3 length: 14 amino acids. J was trimmed by 1 base and V by 6 bases; bases with no gene match: 5. This CDR3 is CASRPGLDSYEQYF. For the CDR3, the DNA is TGCGCCAGCAGACCGGGACTAGATTCCTACGAGCAGTACTTC.

This clonotype is a singleton in its sample. This chain joins TRBV10-3 and TRBJ2-3; 9 nucleotides align to TRBD2. Germline CDR1 is ENHRY and CDR2 is SYGVKD. The V and J ends lost 8 bases and 5 bases, in that order; junction bases with no gene match: 2. The CDR3 loop spans 12 amino acids. CDR3 sequence reads: CAILAGEDTQYF. In nucleotides, the CDR3 is TGTGCCATCTTAGCGGGGGAAGATACGCAGTATTTT.

The J gene is TRBJ2-2, the V gene TRBV7-8, with TRBD2 identical over 8 bases. The V gene end was trimmed by 2 bases and the J gene end by 3 bases; junction bases not matched to a gene: 2. Germline V gene lookup returns CDR1 SGHVS and CDR2 FQNEAQ. The CDR3 totals 15 residues. CDR3 residues: CASSLRGGYTGELFF. The DNA for the CDR3 is TGTGCCAGCAGCTTACGGGGGGGATACACCGGGGAGCTGTTTTTT.

V and J are TRBV10-3 and TRBJ2-5; D unclear. This CDR3 has 15 residues. Trimming stripped 6 bases from V and 1 base from J, with 15 bases between. Germline values: CDR1 ENHRY, CDR2 SYGVKD. CDR3 sequence reads: CAISAGPQSQETQYF. The CDR3 nucleotides read TGTGCCATCAGCGCTGGGCCACAATCCCAAGAGACCCAGTACTTC.

This clonotype was observed many times. The rearrangement links TRBV5-1 to TRBJ2-6; TRBD1 aligns across 7 bases. This CDR3 comprises 16 residues. J gave up 1 base and V 4 bases, and 5 bases lay outside the gene matches. Germline V gene lookup returns CDR1 SGHRS and CDR2 YFSETQ. CDR3 in DNA: TGCGCCAGCAGCAGTACAGGGGCATCTGGGGCCAACGTCCTGACTTTC. Amino acids: CASSSTGASGANVLTF.

The CDR3 DNA reads as TGCGCCAGCAGCTTGGCCGATAGGGACAGTTCTAGAGCTTTCTTT. Amino acids: CASSLADRDSSRAFF. The chain has TRBV5-1 and TRBJ1-1, with 7 positions matching TRBD1. This CDR3 has 15 amino acids. Germline lookup yields CDR1 SGHRS and CDR2 YFSETQ. J lost 10 bases, V lost 0 bases, and 12 bases had no gene match.

This clonotype showed up just a few times. The genes are TRBV20-1 and TRBJ2-7; D could derive from TRBD1 or TRBD2 (5 bases each). The V gene's germline CDR1 is DFQATT and CDR2 SNEGSKA (reference sequence). V dropped 1 base and J dropped 4 bases, with 20 bases sitting between them. This CDR3 contains 16 residues. The CDR3 spells CSARVGTEHFSYEQYF. The CDR3 region has the DNA TGCAGTGCTAGAGTTGGGACGGAACATTTTTCGTACGAGCAGTACTTC.

This clonotype was picked up a small number of times. The chain uses TRBV4-3 and TRBJ2-1, with TRBD1 matching over 9 bases. V lost 4 bases and J lost 8; bases outside the gene matches: 15. Germline CDR1 LGHNA, CDR2 YSLEER. CDR3 length: 17 amino acids. CDR3 coding DNA: TGCGCCAGCAGCCGCCTCCCCGGGGACAGGGCTCGGGATGAGCAGTTCTTC. Its protein is CASSRLPGDRARDEQFF.

As to this clonotype: The junction differs from germline at one of its ends, possibly a read error. This chain joins TRBV29-1 and TRBJ1-2; D call uncertain. This CDR3 region has 13 residues. Germline values: CDR1 SQVTM, CDR2 ANQGSEA. CDR3 DNA sequence: TGCAGCGTTGAAGAGAGAGGGTCGCTTGGCCACACCTTC. The encoded protein is CSVEERGSLGHTF.

This clonotype came up a few times. V usage is TRBV5-1 and J usage is TRBJ1-5; D gene unclear. The V end lost 4 bases, the J end lost 1 base, and 12 bases lay between the germline ends. The length of the CDR3 is 15 residues. Germline V gives CDR1 SGHRS, CDR2 YFSETQ. CDR3 bases: TGCGCCAGCAGCCCACTTCCTGGGAGCAATCAGCCCCAGCATTTT. Translation: CASSPLPGSNQPQHF.

The V and J genes are TRBV18 and TRBJ2-3; D is unclear. V was pared by 6 bases and J by 4 bases, with 17 bases between. The CDR3 runs to 15 residues. Germline-derived CDR1 and CDR2 are KGHSH and LQKENI. This chain's CDR3 is CASSRPVGLADTQYF. The DNA of the CDR3 is TGTGCCAGCTCCCGGCCCGTTGGTCTCGCAGATACGCAGTATTTT.

V and J are TRBV11-2 and TRBJ2-7; D gene uncertain. The V gene's germline CDR1 is SGHAT and CDR2 FQNNGV. The V end was cut by 1 base, the J end by 5 bases, with 12 bases between. CDR3 length equals 14 residues. CDR3 sequence (DNA): TGTGCCAGCAGCTTAGTCCGTGGGCTGGACGAGCAGTACTTC. Translating it yields CASSLVRGLDEQYF.

This clonotype was seen only a few times. The chain employs TRBV4-2 and TRBJ1-1; D ambiguous. The CDR3 totals 13 residues. The V and J ends lost 0 bases and 6 bases respectively, with 8 bases between them. Per the germline V gene, CDR1 is LGHNA and CDR2 is YNFKEQ. This CDR3 is CASSQDSAPEAFF. The CDR3 nucleotides read TGTGCCAGCAGCCAAGACAGTGCCCCTGAAGCTTTCTTT.

This chain uses TRBV28 with TRBJ1-3; 8 bases align to TRBD1. The CDR3 is 14 amino acids. The germline CDR1 and CDR2 sequences are MDHEN and SYDVKM. Germline trimming cut 4 bases from V and 8 bases from J; bases unmatched to any gene: 7. The CDR3 protein is CASSSPDRADTIYF. The CDR3 nucleotides read TGTGCCAGCAGTTCCCCGGACAGGGCAGACACCATATATTTT.

This chain joins TRBV3-1 and TRBJ2-7, with TRBD2 matching over 8 bases. Germline CDR1 and CDR2: LGHDT and YNNKEL (reference sequence). After removal of 0 bases from V and 1 base from J, the junction contained 5 bases not matched to a gene. The CDR3 covers 16 residues. The CDR3 loop reads CASSQDPSGGSYEQYF. CDR3 sequence (DNA): TGTGCCAGCAGCCAAGATCCCAGCGGGGGTTCCTACGAGCAGTACTTC.

The J gene is TRBJ1-5, the V gene TRBV5-1, with D perhaps TRBD1 (5 bases). Germline CDR1 SGHRS, CDR2 YFSETQ. V lost 0 bases and J lost 2, with 9 bases in between. The CDR3 extends over 15 amino acids. For the CDR3, the DNA is TGCGCCAGCAGCTTGGTGGTACAGGGCAATCAGCCCCAGCATTTT. Protein sequence: CASSLVVQGNQPQHF.

There are a few counts of this clonotype. This rearrangement joins TRBV11-2 to TRBJ2-3, with D possibly called TRBD1 or TRBD2 (5 bases each). Germline CDR1 and CDR2: SGHAT and FQNNGV. Trimming took off 2 bases at V and 1 base at J, with 10 bases between the two ends. This CDR3 spans 15 amino acids. CDR3 bases: TGTGCCAGCAGCTTACTCGGGGCCCGCACAGATACGCAGTATTTT. Translated: CASSLLGARTDTQYF.

This clonotype was recorded once. The rearrangement links TRBV4-3 to TRBJ1-2; D is uncertain. This CDR3 has 15 residues. CDR1 LGHNA and CDR2 YSLEER come from the germline V gene. V was cut by 0 bases and J by 3 bases, with 11 bases left in between. In DNA, the CDR3 is TGCGCCAGCAGCCAAGAGACAAGGCAGCACTATGGCTACACCTTC. This sequence encodes CASSQETRQHYGYTF.

Only a few counts were recorded for this clonotype. This chain joins TRBV29-1 and TRBJ2-7; a weak D match, TRBD1 (6 bases). The germline V gene has CDR1 SQVTM and CDR2 ANQGSEA. The V end lost 0 bases, the J end lost 2 bases, and 17 bases lay between the germline ends. The CDR3 runs 16 residues. In DNA, the CDR3 is TGCAGCGTTGAAGATAGGAGGCGGCAGGGGACCTACGAGCAGTACTTC. Amino acid sequence: CSVEDRRRQGTYEQYF.

A few counts support this clonotype. The chain has TRBV20-1 and TRBJ2-3, with 9 bases identical to TRBD2. V gave up 3 bases and J gave up 0 bases; unmatched junction bases: 4. CDR1 is DFQATT and CDR2 is SNEGSKA in the germline V gene (reference sequence). The CDR3 has 15 residues. The CDR3: CSARRGGYSTDTQYF. DNA for the CDR3: TGCAGTGCTAGGCGGGGGGGATATAGCACAGATACGCAGTATTTT.

This clonotype was counted a few times. The chain has TRBV20-1 and TRBJ2-5; 13 nucleotides line up with TRBD2. The CDR3 runs to 15 residues. The trim removed 4 bases at V and 1 base at J, leaving 3 bases unmatched. Looked up from germline, CDR1 is DFQATT and CDR2 is SNEGSKA (reference sequence). The CDR3 spells CSATGLAGAQETQYF. The CDR3 bases are TGCAGTGCTACCGGACTAGCGGGGGCCCAAGAGACCCAGTACTTC.

In this sample, this clonotype turned up a few times. V and J are TRBV10-3 and TRBJ2-5; D is ambiguous. This CDR3 contains 15 residues. Between the trimmed V and J ends, which lost 4 bases and 1 base, there was a span of 13 bases. From germline, CDR1 is ENHRY and CDR2 SYGVKD. CDR3 bases: TGTGCCATCAGTGTGGGCCAGGTGGGCCAAGAGACCCAGTACTTC. Amino acids: CAISVGQVGQETQYF.

With regard to this clonotype: An end of the junction does not agree with germline; a read error may underlie this. This chain uses TRBV11-3 with TRBJ2-3; TRBD2 matches 14 bases. Germline values: CDR1 SGHNT, CDR2 YENEEA. The CDR3 contains 16 residues. CDR3 coding DNA: TGTGTCAGCAGCTTAGAAGGGACTAGCGGGGGAGATACGCAGTATTTT. Translated: CVSSLEGTSGGDTQYF.